This TCR beta chain was captured in a study of blood T cells in healthy people across ages. Study-level results: Any conclusive comparison of naive versus antigen-experienced cells was prevented by using unsorted PBMCs.

The authors extracted at least 5 micrograms of total RNA per sample. V lost 0 bases to trimming and J lost 3 bases, with 5 bases between them. Looked up from germline, CDR1 is KGHSH and CDR2 is LQKENI. This CDR3 has 13 amino acids. A J-beta primer mix and a sample-barcoded 5' primer were used in a second PCR of roughly 7 to 12 cycles. Template switching added a 12-random-nucleotide identifier to every cDNA molecule. MiXCR was run by TCRdb on the 5' RACE reads, yielding one entry per CDR3 protein. The table lists roughly 550,000 distinct CDR3 sequences, 24% of them singletons. Notes on this clonotype: As yet, its antigen is unknown.

These data also featured in a second study, about T cells of mothers and their children. From that study: Mother-child pairs who were related displayed a slightly higher overlap than unrelated pairs, a difference that was non-significant.

The chain recombines TRBV18 with TRBJ1-1; D is uncertain. Sequencing was carried out using blood. This receptor was taken from a boy younger than 18 in good health. This CDR3 is CASSPPRYTEAFF. CDR3 DNA: TGTGCCAGCTCACCACCACGCTACACTGAAGCTTTCTTT.